This TCR beta chain derives from a study of neoadjuvant anti-PD-1 for oral cavity cancer. Turning to the study itself: Before surgery, most patients got three to four biweekly 3 mg/kg nivolumab doses.

As to this clone: Its antigen is not known.

The time point: after neoadjuvant nivolumab, at surgical resection. CDR1 and CDR2 (germline): MGHRA, YSYEKL. This CDR3 has 13 residues. V was pared by 0 bases and J by 8 bases, with 10 bases between. Measured with immunoSEQ multiplex PCR; TCRdb has only the in-frame clones, and not every one. The repertoire holds around 67,000 clones, with about nine tenths as singletons. Study-wide results and caveats: With three patients per group, TCR findings need larger cohorts. Higher pretreatment blood Treg/Th17 ratios correlated with higher pretreatment blood and lower post-treatment tumor TCRbeta clonality.

The chain is built from TRBV4-1 and TRBJ1-2, with D unclear. The sequence was collected from a person aged 35 to 85 with oral cavity squamous cell carcinoma. This material consisted of PBMCs, taken after nivolumab (anti-PD-1) treatment. The chain's CDR3 is CASSQEQMGGYTF. As DNA, the CDR3 is TGCGCCAGCAGCCAAGAACAGATGGGCGGCTACACCTTC.